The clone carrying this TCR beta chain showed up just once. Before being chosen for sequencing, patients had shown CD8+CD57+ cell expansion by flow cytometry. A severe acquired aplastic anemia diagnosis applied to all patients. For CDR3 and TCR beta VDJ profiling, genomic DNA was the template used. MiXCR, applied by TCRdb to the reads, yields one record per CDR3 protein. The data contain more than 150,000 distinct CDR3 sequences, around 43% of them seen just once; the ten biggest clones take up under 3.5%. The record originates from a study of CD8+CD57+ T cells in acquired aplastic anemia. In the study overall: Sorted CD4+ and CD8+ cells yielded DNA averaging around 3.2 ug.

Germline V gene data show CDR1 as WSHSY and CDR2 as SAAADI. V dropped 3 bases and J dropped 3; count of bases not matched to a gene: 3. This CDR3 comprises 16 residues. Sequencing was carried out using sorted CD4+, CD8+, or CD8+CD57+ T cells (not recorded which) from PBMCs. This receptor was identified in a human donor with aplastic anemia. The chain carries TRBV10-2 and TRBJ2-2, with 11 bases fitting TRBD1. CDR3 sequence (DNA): TGCGCCAGCAGTGATCGGACAGGGGGCGACACCGGGGAGCTGTTTTTT. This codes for CASSDRTGGDTGELFF.